The entry that follows covers one T cell receptor beta chain sequence. As yet, its antigen is unknown. Being one base from a much bigger clone, this may be a read error. The sample originates from a study of liver allograft versus peripheral blood T cells. Overall study context: Within transplanted livers, the T cell receptor repertoires were examined and compared against the repertoires present in the peripheral blood of liver transplant recipients.

General observations from the study: Liver allograft T cell receptor repertoires were reported to differ from peripheral blood repertoires.

MiXCR, run by TCRdb on the reads, gives a single entry per CDR3 protein. The profile shows 15,000 or so distinct CDR3 sequences, under 25% of them singletons. The clonotype originates from a human patient who had a liver transplant. Certain T cells may be donor cells from the graft.

The CDR3 reads CDSSIVGSVNEKLFF. CDR3 DNA: TGTGACAGTAGTATAGTGGGCAGCGTTAATGAAAAACTGTTTTTT. The chain is built from TRBV19 and TRBJ1-4, with D uncertain. CDR3 length: 15 residues. CDR1 is LNHDA and CDR2 is SQIVND in the germline V gene (reference sequence).